Shown below are 21 T cell receptor beta chains from a single sample sequenced in a study of response to subunit inactivated influenza vaccine (dated by TCRdb to 2016 to 2018). Library preparation was by RT-PCR. The instrument was an Illumina HiSeq 2500. TCRdb trimmed the raw reads at Q25, called clones with MiXCR and kept productive beta chains. Here each entry gathers all rows of one CDR3 protein and keeps the most common genes and DNA. Recorded for this sample are 650,000 to 800,000 distinct CDR3 sequences; less than 20% of them occurred a single time. The ten largest clonotypes hold approximately 10% of the sample. The sample in question was PBMCs from blood, obtained 5 to 6 days after vaccination. The receptor set was obtained from a man aged 45-65 years who received an inactivated influenza vaccine. Donor details come from another sample of the same person, matched by shared clones.

This clonotype appeared a few times. The V and J genes are TRBV5-6 and TRBJ2-7; D might be TRBD1 (6 bases). V gave up 0 bases and J gave up 2 bases, with 9 bases separating them. This CDR3 spans 14 amino acids. Looked up from germline, CDR1 is SGHDT and CDR2 is YYEEEE. The CDR3 bases are TGTGCCAGCAGCTTGGTGGACAGAGCCTACGAGCAGTACTTC. This gives the protein CASSLVDRAYEQYF.

This clonotype was observed a handful of times. The CDR3 loop is CASSDGLAGPGTDTQYF. In DNA form, the CDR3 reads TGTGCCAGCAGTGATGGACTAGCGGGACCCGGCACAGATACGCAGTATTTT. This chain joins TRBV2 and TRBJ2-3; TRBD2 matches at 12 bases. The germline V gene has CDR1 SNHLY and CDR2 FYNNEI. The CDR3 runs 17 residues. V shed 3 bases, J shed 1 base, and the junction held 5 bases outside the gene matches.

This clonotype was counted a few times. This sequence joins TRBV2 and TRBJ2-2, with 10 bases identical to TRBD1. CDR3 length: 15 residues. Germline V gene lookup returns CDR1 SNHLY and CDR2 FYNNEI. V was clipped by 4 bases and J by 3 bases; unmatched bases: 2. The chain's CDR3 is CASSAGQGYTGELFF. The CDR3 bases are TGTGCCAGCAGTGCGGGACAGGGGTACACCGGGGAGCTGTTTTTT.

The J gene is TRBJ2-3, the V gene TRBV10-3; the match to TRBD2 covers 8 bases. Germline assignment: CDR1 ENHRY and CDR2 SYGVKD. The CDR3 is 16 amino acids. With 4 bases clipped from V and 0 bases from J, the junction kept 6 bases outside the gene matches. This CDR3 is CAISARIAGSTDTQYF. The CDR3 nucleotides are TGTGCCATCAGTGCCCGGATAGCGGGGAGCACAGATACGCAGTATTTT.

CDR3 DNA sequence: TGTGCCAGCAGATCCGAATTGGGTTGGACTGAAGCTTTCTTT. It translates to CASRSELGWTEAFF. V and J are TRBV12-3 or TRBV12-4 and TRBJ1-1; D gene ambiguous. V shed 6 bases and J shed 5 bases, with 16 bases lying between them. This CDR3 is built from 14 residues.

This clonotype was counted only a few times. The chain joins TRBV24-1 to TRBJ2-1, with 7 bases identical to TRBD1. The CDR3 length is 16 residues. V lost 7 bases and J lost 4; bases outside the gene matches: 12. CDR1 and CDR2 (germline): KGHDR, SFDVKD. CDR3 nucleotides: TGTGCCACCAGGGGAGACCCGGGGACAGATTACAATGAGCAGTTCTTC. It specifies CATRGDPGTDYNEQFF.

This chain connects TRBV20-1 to TRBJ2-3; 10 bases are a match to TRBD2. The germline V gene has CDR1 DFQATT and CDR2 SNEGSKA (reference sequence). The CDR3 is 15 residues long. The trim removed 3 bases at V and 4 bases at J, leaving 7 bases unmatched. The CDR3 DNA reads TGCAGTGCTAGCAGGGCTAGCGGGAGATCAGATACGCAGTATTTT. Amino acids: CSASRASGRSDTQYF.

At least ten counts were recorded for this clonotype. The gene calls are TRBV20-1 and TRBJ2-2, with unresolved D. Germline assignment: CDR1 DFQATT and CDR2 SNEGSKA (reference sequence). Trimming took 6 bases from V and 7 from J, leaving 9 bases between them. The CDR3 is 11 residues long. This chain's CDR3 is CSAPYYGELFF. CDR3 DNA sequence: TGCAGTGCCCCGTACTACGGGGAGCTGTTTTTT.

This chain links TRBV6-1 with TRBJ1-2, with D hard to call. This CDR3 comprises 14 residues. The germline V and J ends were trimmed by 6 bases and 0 bases, with 11 bases remaining between them. Germline-derived CDR1 and CDR2 are MNHNS and SASEGT. The chain's CDR3 is CASRPSGTNYGYTF. The CDR3 DNA reads TGTGCCAGCAGGCCGTCGGGGACTAACTATGGCTACACCTTC.

This chain connects TRBV20-1 to TRBJ1-5; unclear D gene. This CDR3 is built from 14 residues. CDR1 is DFQATT and CDR2 is SNEGSKA in the germline V gene (reference sequence). Trimming cost V 3 bases and J 0 bases, with 9 bases left between them. Here the CDR3 reads CSASLGPSNQPQHF. CDR3 DNA: TGCAGTGCTAGTCTGGGTCCTAGCAATCAGCCCCAGCATTTT.

DNA of the CDR3: TGTGCCAGCAGCAAATATAGCAATCAGCCCCAGCATTTT. Its protein product is CASSKYSNQPQHF. The rearrangement links TRBV3-1 to TRBJ1-5; D remains ambiguous. V was trimmed by 5 bases and J by 0 bases, leaving 5 bases between them. Germline CDR1 and CDR2: LGHDT and YNNKEL (reference sequence). The CDR3 consists of 13 residues.

The rearrangement uses TRBV7-2 and TRBJ2-1, with D perhaps matching TRBD2 (5 bases). The CDR3 runs 12 residues. Germline assignment: CDR1 SGHTA and CDR2 FQGNSA. V lost 6 bases, J lost 9 bases, and 12 bases lay in between. CDR3 amino acids: CASRSPEGEQFF. CDR3 sequence (DNA): TGTGCCAGCAGGTCGCCCGAGGGTGAGCAGTTCTTC.

This clonotype was seen only a few times. J is TRBJ2-3 and V is TRBV4-2; D unresolved. V was trimmed by 0 bases and J by 3 bases, leaving 16 bases between them. This CDR3 contains 17 residues. CDR1 and CDR2 from the germline V gene are LGHNA and YNFKEQ. CDR3 coding DNA: TGTGCCAGCAGCCAAGATCCGTCCGAGCTTATGACAGATACGCAGTATTTT. Residues: CASSQDPSELMTDTQYF.

CDR3 sequence: CASSLSPTGQETQYF. CDR3 coding DNA: TGCGCCAGCAGCTTGTCCCCGACAGGGCAAGAGACCCAGTACTTC. The chain recombines TRBV5-1 with TRBJ2-5; TRBD1 matches at 7 bases. Per germline, CDR1 SGHRS and CDR2 YFSETQ. CDR3 length equals 15 residues. The V segment lost 1 base and the J segment 2 bases; nucleotides outside the gene matches: 5.

The V gene is TRBV10-3, the J gene TRBJ2-1; D is unclear. The CDR3 contains 13 residues. Per the germline V gene, CDR1 is ENHRY and CDR2 is SYGVKD. Trimming cost V 0 bases and J 8 bases, with 8 bases left between them. CDR3 bases: TGTGCCATCAGTGAGTCGCTTGTTTATGAGCAGTTCTTC. It translates to CAISESLVYEQFF.

The chain uses TRBV20-1 and TRBJ2-1; maybe TRBD2 (6 bases). The V gene's germline CDR1 is DFQATT and CDR2 SNEGSKA (reference sequence). V lost 5 bases and J 2 bases, leaving 16 bases between the germline ends. The CDR3 consists of 15 residues. CDR3 loop: CSAPGRRLAYNEQFF. The DNA for the CDR3 is TGCAGTGCTCCCGGTCGAAGACTAGCCTACAATGAGCAGTTCTTC.

This clonotype was observed at least ten times. The V gene is TRBV29-1, the J gene TRBJ2-1; no definite D call. The V end was cut by 2 bases, the J end by 10 bases, with 9 bases between. The CDR3 consists of 11 residues. CDR1 is SQVTM, CDR2 ANQGSEA, per germline. The CDR3, as DNA: TGCAGCGTTGAAAGTCGCGGAGAGCAGTTCTTC. Protein product: CSVESRGEQFF.

In its sample, this clonotype was seen a few times. The V and J genes are TRBV4-2 and TRBJ1-1; 7 bases align to TRBD1. The trim removed 3 bases at V and 7 bases at J, leaving 11 bases unmatched. There are 15 residues in the CDR3. The germline CDR1 and CDR2 sequences are LGHNA and YNFKEQ. Written as DNA, the CDR3 is TGTGCCAGCAGCCAGCCCGACAGGGTAAAGGGTGAAGCTTTCTTT. Protein product: CASSQPDRVKGEAFF.

The table lists this clonotype with a few counts. The rearrangement links TRBV9 to TRBJ2-2, with a tentative D call TRBD1 (5 bases). V lost 3 bases and J 2 bases, leaving 14 bases between the germline ends. The CDR3 runs to 16 residues. In germline, CDR1 is SGDLS, CDR2 YYNGEE. CDR3 region: CASSARSRVNTGELFF. In DNA form, the CDR3 reads TGTGCCAGCAGCGCGCGCAGCAGGGTCAACACCGGGGAGCTGTTTTTT.

This clonotype was detected only a few times. J is TRBJ2-1 and V is TRBV12-3 or TRBV12-4, with TRBD2 as a possible D gene (5 bases). This CDR3 contains 16 residues. V lost 5 bases and J lost 0, with 14 bases in between. CDR3 region: CASSTRLGSSYNEQFF. Written as DNA, the CDR3 is TGTGCCAGCAGTACCCGGCTGGGGAGCTCCTACAATGAGCAGTTCTTC.

This clonotype was seen a few times. V is TRBV12-3 or TRBV12-4 and J is TRBJ1-2; 9 bases agree with TRBD1. This CDR3 is built from 13 residues. V shed 7 bases and J 8 bases; nucleotides not matched to a gene: 8. CDR3 in amino acids: CASTLQGAKGYTF. For the CDR3, the DNA is TGTGCCAGCACCTTACAGGGGGCTAAGGGCTACACCTTC.